Here is one TCR beta chain with its context. Its cognate antigen is unknown. The sample comes from a study of radiotherapy plus CTLA-4 blockade in lung cancer. Study summary: Across the patients, objective responses occurred in more than 15%, and disease control in just over 30%.

General study findings and limits: An expansion of tumor-derived TCR clones occurred in blood after radiotherapy plus ipilimumab.

The junction had 8 bases not matched to a gene; V was cut back by 5 bases and J by 3 bases. CDR3 length: 15 residues. The germline gives CDR1 MNHNY, CDR2 SVGAGI (reference sequence). Only in-frame clones appear in the TCRdb table, and some are missing; sequencing was by immunoSEQ multiplex PCR. The table has over 85,000 clones, 88% seen once. The sample in question was peripheral blood, obtained from a patient treated with radiotherapy plus ipilimumab. The receptor was derived from a human donor with non-small cell lung cancer that progressed on radiotherapy plus ipilimumab. This rearrangement joins TRBV6-6 to TRBJ2-3; 7 nucleotides line up with TRBD2. CDR3: CASSPYGGGTDTQYF. CDR3 bases: TGTGCCAGCAGTCCTTACGGGGGAGGGACAGATACGCAGTATTTT.